This TCR beta chain was found in a study of blood T cell repertoires in COVID-19. Background on the study: Sources were T cells, B-cell-depleted T cells, or PBMCs; the material itself was cDNA or gDNA.

Sequencing was performed with immunoSEQ multiplex PCR; in TCRdb, only in-frame clones are kept and a portion is missing. The data contain 25,000 or so clones, 86% of them seen just once; the ten biggest clones take up around 12%. The CDR3 has 12 amino acids. The V end lost 8 bases, the J end lost 5 bases, and 10 bases lay between the germline ends. The sample was peripheral blood. The chain couples TRBV12-3 or TRBV12-4 to TRBJ1-5; possible D gene TRBD1, 6 bases. The TCR was taken from a woman older than 75 with active or convalescent COVID-19. The CDR3 DNA is TGTGCCAGCGGACAGAGTGATCAGCCCCAGCATTTT. It translates to CASGQSDQPQHF.